This is a list of T cell receptor beta chains from one sample in a study of CXCR4 blockade with PD-1 therapy in pancreatic cancer. Here immunoSEQ multiplex PCR was the method, and the copy in TCRdb shows in-frame clones only, minus some. The sample consists of some 8,000 clones, around 53% of them appearing once. Source material: tumor tissue. The receptors come from a human donor with pancreatic ductal adenocarcinoma. The CDR3 runs from the conserved cysteine through the conserved F or W. Each record gives: clone size, D gene, V gene, J gene, CDR3 DNA, CDR3 protein. The D gene is left open where the match is weak. The size entry is marked missing in some rows and otherwise reads once, few, many or a size class.

size: .
D: .
V: TRBV28
J: TRBJ1-1
DNA: TGTGCCAGCAGTTCCCCGGGCTTGAACACTGAAGCTTTCTTT
CDR3: CASSSPGLNTEAFF

size: .
D: TRBD1
V: TRBV6-8
J: TRBJ2-7
DNA: TGTGCCAGCAGGGGGACAGGGTCCCGCGAGCAGTACTTC
CDR3: CASRGTGSREQYF

size: few
D: .
V: TRBV6-7
J: TRBJ1-6
DNA: TGTGCCAGCAGTCCCGGGAGGGTGGCTTCACCCCTCCACTTT
CDR3: CASSPGRVASPLHF

size: .
D: .
V: TRBV16
J: TRBJ2-2
DNA: TGTGCCAGCAGCCAATCGACTGCCACCCTTGGCACCGGGGAGCTGTTTTTT
CDR3: CASSQSTATLGTGELFF

size: few
D: .
V: TRBV28
J: TRBJ1-1
DNA: TGTGCCAGCCTTTATAGCATTCAGGGGAGTGAAGCTTTCTTT
CDR3: CASLYSIQGSEAFF

size: .
D: .
V: TRBV6-4
J: TRBJ2-4
DNA: TGTGCCAGCAGTTGGGACGGAGCCAAAAACATTCAGTACTTC
CDR3: CASSWDGAKNIQYF

size: .
D: .
V: TRBV15
J: TRBJ1-4
DNA: TGTGCCACCAGCAGAGGGTCTGCAACTAATGAAAAACTGTTTTTT
CDR3: CATSRGSATNEKLFF

size: .
D: TRBD2
V: TRBV19
J: TRBJ2-1
DNA: TGTGCCAGTAGTATTCCCAGAACTTTCGCGGGGGGATACAATGAGCAGTTCTTC
CDR3: CASSIPRTFAGGYNEQFF

size: .
D: .
V: TRBV19
J: TRBJ1-1
DNA: TGTGCCAGTAGTAAAGGGGCGGAGAACACTGAAGCTTTCTTT
CDR3: CASSKGAENTEAFF

size: few
D: .
V: TRBV18
J: TRBJ1-4
DNA: TGTGCCAGCTCACCGACGGTGACGGAAAAACTGTTTTTT
CDR3: CASSPTVTEKLFF

size: .
D: .
V: TRBV19
J: TRBJ1-4
DNA: TGTGCCAGTAGTGGGGGGCCCAATGAAAAACTGTTTTTT
CDR3: CASSGGPNEKLFF

size: medium-sized
D: .
V: TRBV28
J: TRBJ1-1
DNA: TGTGCCAGCAAATACAGACAGGATAACACTGAAGCTTTCTTT
CDR3: CASKYRQDNTEAFF

size: .
D: .
V: TRBV18
J: TRBJ2-7
DNA: TGTGCCAGCTCACCACCGAGCGACTACGAGCAGTACTTC
CDR3: CASSPPSDYEQYF

size: few
D: TRBD1
V: TRBV6-7
J: TRBJ2-7
DNA: TGTGCCAGCAGTTACTCATGGGACAGGGTACAAAACGAGCAGTACTTC
CDR3: CASSYSWDRVQNEQYF

size: few
D: TRBD1
V: TRBV19
J: TRBJ1-1
DNA: TGTGCCTGTCTCCGGGACAGCCGTCACACTGAAGCTTTCTTT
CDR3: CACLRDSRHTEAFF

size: .
D: TRBD1
V: TRBV19
J: TRBJ2-5
DNA: TGTGCCAGTAGTATCGGCAGGGGGCGAGGAGAGACCCAGTACTTC
CDR3: CASSIGRGRGETQYF

size: .
D: .
V: TRBV29-1
J: TRBJ2-7
DNA: TGCAGCGTTGCACGGGACCCCAACTCCTACGAGCAGTACTTC
CDR3: CSVARDPNSYEQYF

size: few
D: .
V: TRBV7-4
J: TRBJ2-1
DNA: TGTGCCAGCAGCTTGGGGCAGGACTCCTACAATGAGCAGTTCTTC
CDR3: CASSLGQDSYNEQFF

size: .
D: .
V: TRBV15
J: TRBJ1-1
DNA: TGTGCCACCAGCAGAGATATCGGGCGCAAAACTGAAGCTTTCTTT
CDR3: CATSRDIGRKTEAFF

size: .
D: TRBD2
V: TRBV2
J: TRBJ2-2
DNA: TGTGCCAGCAGGACACGCGGGGGGCCAAACACCGGGGAGCTGTTTTTT
CDR3: CASRTRGGPNTGELFF

size: few
D: .
V: TRBV6-8
J: TRBJ2-7
DNA: TGTGCCAGCAGTTACTCAGACTACGAGCAGTACTTC
CDR3: CASSYSDYEQYF

size: .
D: .
V: TRBV30
J: TRBJ2-5
DNA: TGTGCCTGGAGTAAAGACCCAGGGGCCGGAGAGACCCAGTACTTC
CDR3: CAWSKDPGAGETQYF

size: .
D: .
V: TRBV28
J: TRBJ1-1
DNA: TGTGCCAGCAGAATGCACGGGGCAGGGCGGAGTGAAGTTTTTTTT
CDR3: CASRMHGAGRSEVFF

size: few
D: .
V: TRBV6-8
J: TRBJ1-4
DNA: TGTGTCAGCAAGTGGAACGGGGAAAAACTGTTTTTT
CDR3: CVSKWNGEKLFF